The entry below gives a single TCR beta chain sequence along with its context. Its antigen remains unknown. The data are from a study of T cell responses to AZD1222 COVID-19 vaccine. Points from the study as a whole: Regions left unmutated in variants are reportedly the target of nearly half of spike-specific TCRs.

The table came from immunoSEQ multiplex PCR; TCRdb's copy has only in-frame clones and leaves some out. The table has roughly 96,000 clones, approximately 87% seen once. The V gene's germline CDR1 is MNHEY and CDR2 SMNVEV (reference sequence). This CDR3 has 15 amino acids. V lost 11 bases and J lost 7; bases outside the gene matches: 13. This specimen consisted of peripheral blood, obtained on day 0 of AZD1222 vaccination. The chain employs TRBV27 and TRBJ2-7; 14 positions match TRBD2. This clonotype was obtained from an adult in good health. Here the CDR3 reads CASGEGLAGVVEQYF. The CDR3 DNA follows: TGTGCCTCCGGGGAGGGACTAGCGGGAGTGGTTGAGCAGTACTTC.